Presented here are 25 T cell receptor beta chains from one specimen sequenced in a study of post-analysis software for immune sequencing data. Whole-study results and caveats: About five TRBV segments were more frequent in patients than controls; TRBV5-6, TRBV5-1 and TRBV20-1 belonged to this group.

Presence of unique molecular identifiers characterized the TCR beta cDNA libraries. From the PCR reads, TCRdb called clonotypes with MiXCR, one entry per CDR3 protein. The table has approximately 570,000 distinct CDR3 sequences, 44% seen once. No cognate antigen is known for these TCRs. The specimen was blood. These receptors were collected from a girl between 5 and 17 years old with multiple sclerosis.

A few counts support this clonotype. Here the CDR3 reads CASSRAGEETQYF. CDR3 DNA sequence: TGTGCCAGCAGTCGGGCAGGGGAAGAGACCCAGTACTTC. The chain employs TRBV6-2 or TRBV6-3 and TRBJ2-5; weak D call: TRBD1 (6 bases). CDR3 length equals 13 residues. The V end was cut by 5 bases, the J end by 3 bases, with 10 bases between. Germline V gives CDR1 MNHEY, CDR2 SVGEGT.

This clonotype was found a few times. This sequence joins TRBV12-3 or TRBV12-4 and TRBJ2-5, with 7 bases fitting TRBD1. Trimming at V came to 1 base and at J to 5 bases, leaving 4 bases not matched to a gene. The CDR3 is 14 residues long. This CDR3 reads CASSLGGGAETQYF. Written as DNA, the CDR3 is TGTGCCAGCAGTTTAGGAGGGGGCGCCGAGACCCAGTACTTC.

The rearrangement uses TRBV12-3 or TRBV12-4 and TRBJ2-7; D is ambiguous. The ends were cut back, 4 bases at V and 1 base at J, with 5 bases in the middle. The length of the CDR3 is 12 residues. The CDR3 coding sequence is TGTGCCAGCAGTTCCACTTCCTACGAGCAGTACTTC. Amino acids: CASSSTSYEQYF.

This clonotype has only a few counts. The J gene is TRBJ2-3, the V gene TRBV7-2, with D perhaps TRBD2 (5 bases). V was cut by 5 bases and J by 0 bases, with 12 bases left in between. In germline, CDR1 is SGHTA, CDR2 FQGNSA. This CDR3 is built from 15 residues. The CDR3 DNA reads TGTGCCAGCAGCGAGGGCTACGCTAGCACAGATACGCAGTATTTT. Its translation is CASSEGYASTDTQYF.

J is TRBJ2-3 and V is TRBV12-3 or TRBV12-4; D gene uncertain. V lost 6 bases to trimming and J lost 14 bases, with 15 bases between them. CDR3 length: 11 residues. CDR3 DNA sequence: TGTGCCAGCAGCACTGGGATACCCAGGTATTTT. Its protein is CASSTGIPRYF.

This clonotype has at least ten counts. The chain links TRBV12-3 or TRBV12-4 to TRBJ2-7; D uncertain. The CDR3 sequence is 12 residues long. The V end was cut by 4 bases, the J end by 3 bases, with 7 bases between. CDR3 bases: TGTGCCAGCAGTTCCACCCGCTACGAGCAGTACTTC. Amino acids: CASSSTRYEQYF.

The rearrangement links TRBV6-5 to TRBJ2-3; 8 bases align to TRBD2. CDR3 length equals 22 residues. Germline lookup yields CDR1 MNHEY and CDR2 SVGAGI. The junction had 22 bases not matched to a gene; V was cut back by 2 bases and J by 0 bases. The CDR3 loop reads CASSYPAGARDGTSLSTDTQYF. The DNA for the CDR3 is TGTGCCAGCAGTTACCCAGCAGGCGCGCGGGACGGGACTAGTCTCAGCACAGATACGCAGTATTTT.

The CDR3 DNA is TGTGCCAGCAGCCGCGGGAGGAACACTGAAGCTTTCTTT. The encoded protein is CASSRGRNTEAFF. The rearrangement links TRBV6-5 to TRBJ1-1; D call uncertain. Germline CDR1 MNHEY, CDR2 SVGAGI. The CDR3 loop spans 13 amino acids. The ends were cut back, 6 bases at V and 1 base at J, with 9 bases in the middle.

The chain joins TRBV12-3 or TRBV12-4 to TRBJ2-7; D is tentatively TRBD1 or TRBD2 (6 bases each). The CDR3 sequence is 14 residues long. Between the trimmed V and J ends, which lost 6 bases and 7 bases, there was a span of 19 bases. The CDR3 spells CASSRLMGGAEQYF. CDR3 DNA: TGTGCCAGCAGCCGTTTAATGGGGGGCGCTGAGCAGTACTTC.

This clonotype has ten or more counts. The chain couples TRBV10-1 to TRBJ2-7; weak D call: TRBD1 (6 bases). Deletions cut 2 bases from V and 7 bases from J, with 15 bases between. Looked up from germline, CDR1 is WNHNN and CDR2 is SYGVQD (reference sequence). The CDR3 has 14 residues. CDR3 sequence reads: CASSENRVLLEQYF. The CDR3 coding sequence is TGCGCCAGCAGTGAGAACAGGGTCCTACTGGAGCAGTACTTC.

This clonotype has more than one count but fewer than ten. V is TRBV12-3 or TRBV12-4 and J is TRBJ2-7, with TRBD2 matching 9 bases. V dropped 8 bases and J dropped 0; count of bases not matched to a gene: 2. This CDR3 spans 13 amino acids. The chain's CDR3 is CASGTSYSYEQYF. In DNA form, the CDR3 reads TGTGCCAGCGGGACTAGCTACTCCTACGAGCAGTACTTC.

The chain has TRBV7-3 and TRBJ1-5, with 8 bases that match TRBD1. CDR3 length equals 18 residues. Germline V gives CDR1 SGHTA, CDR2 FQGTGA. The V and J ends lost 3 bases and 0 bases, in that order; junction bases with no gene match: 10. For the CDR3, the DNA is TGTGCCAGCAGCTTGCCGGGACAGGAGTTATATAGCAATCAGCCCCAGCATTTT. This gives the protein CASSLPGQELYSNQPQHF.

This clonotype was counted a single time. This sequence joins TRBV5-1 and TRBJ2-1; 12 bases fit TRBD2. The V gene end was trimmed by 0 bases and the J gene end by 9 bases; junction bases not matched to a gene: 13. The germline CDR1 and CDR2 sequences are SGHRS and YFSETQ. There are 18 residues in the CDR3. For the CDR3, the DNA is TGCGCCAGCAGCTTGGGGCTAGCGGGAGGGCCGCGGGGGAGTGAGCAGTTCTTC. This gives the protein CASSLGLAGGPRGSEQFF.

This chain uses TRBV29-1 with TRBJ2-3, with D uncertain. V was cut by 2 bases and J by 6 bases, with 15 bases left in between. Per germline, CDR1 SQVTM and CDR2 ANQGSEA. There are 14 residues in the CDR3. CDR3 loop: CSVERGPRRDTQYF. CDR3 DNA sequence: TGCAGCGTTGAACGTGGACCGCGGCGCGATACGCAGTATTTT.

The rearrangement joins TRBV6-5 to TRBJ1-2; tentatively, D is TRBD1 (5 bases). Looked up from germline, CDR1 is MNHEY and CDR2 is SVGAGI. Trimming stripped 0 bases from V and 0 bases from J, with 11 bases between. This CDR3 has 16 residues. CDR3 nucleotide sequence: TGTGCCAGCAGTTACTCACTCCCAGGGCCTAACTATGGCTACACCTTC. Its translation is CASSYSLPGPNYGYTF.

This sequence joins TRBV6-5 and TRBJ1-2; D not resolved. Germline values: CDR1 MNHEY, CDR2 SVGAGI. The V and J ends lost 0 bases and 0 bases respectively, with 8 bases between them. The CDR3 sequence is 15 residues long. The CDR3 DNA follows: TGTGCCAGCAGTTACTCGAAGGATACTAACTATGGCTACACCTTC. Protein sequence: CASSYSKDTNYGYTF.

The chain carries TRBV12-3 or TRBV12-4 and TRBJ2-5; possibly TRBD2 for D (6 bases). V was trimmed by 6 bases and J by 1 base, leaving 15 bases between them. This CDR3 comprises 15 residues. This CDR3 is CASSSGTFSQETQYF. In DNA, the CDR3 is TGTGCCAGCAGCTCGGGGACTTTCTCCCAAGAGACCCAGTACTTC.

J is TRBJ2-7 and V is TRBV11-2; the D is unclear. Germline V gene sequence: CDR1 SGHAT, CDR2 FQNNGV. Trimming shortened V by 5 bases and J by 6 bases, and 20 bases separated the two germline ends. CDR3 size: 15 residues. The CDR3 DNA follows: TGTGCCAGCAGCCAGAGACAATTCCCGTTCTGCGAGCAGTACTTC. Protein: CASSQRQFPFCEQYF. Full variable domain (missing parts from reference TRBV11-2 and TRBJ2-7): EAGVAQSPRYKIIEKRQSVAFWCNPISGHATLYWYQQILGQGPKLLIQFQNNGVVDDSQLPKDRFSAERLKGVDSTLKIQPAKLEDSAVYLCASSQRQFPFCEQYFGPGTRLTVT.

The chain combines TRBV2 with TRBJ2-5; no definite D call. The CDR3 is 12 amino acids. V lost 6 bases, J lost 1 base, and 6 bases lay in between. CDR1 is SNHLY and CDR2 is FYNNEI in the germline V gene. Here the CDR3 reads CASRRIQETQYF. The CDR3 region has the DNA TGTGCCAGCAGACGGATCCAAGAGACCCAGTACTTC.

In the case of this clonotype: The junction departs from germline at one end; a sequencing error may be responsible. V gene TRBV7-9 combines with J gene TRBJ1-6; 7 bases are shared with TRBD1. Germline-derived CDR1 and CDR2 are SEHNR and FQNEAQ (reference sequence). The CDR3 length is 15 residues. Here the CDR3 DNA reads TGTGCCAGCAGCTCCGACAGGGTCTATAGTTCACCCCTCCACTTT. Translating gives CASSSDRVYSSPLHF.

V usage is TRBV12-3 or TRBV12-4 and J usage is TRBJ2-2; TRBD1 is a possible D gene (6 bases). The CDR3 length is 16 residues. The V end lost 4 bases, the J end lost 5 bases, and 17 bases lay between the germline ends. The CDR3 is CASSSPSGEVTGELFF. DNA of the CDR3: TGTGCCAGCAGTTCGCCATCAGGGGAAGTAACCGGGGAGCTGTTTTTT.

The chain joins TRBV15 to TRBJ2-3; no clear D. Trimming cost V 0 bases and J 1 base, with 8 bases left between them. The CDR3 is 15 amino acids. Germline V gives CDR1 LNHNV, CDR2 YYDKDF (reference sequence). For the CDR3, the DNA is TGTGCCACCAGCAGAGAACGGCTTCGCACAGATACGCAGTATTTT. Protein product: CATSRERLRTDTQYF.

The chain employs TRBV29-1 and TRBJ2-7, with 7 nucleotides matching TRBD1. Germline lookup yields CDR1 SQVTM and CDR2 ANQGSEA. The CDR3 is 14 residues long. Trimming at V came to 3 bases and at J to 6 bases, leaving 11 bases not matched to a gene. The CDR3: CSVDPGTAPSEQYF. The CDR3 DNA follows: TGCAGCGTTGACCCCGGGACAGCACCCTCCGAGCAGTACTTC.

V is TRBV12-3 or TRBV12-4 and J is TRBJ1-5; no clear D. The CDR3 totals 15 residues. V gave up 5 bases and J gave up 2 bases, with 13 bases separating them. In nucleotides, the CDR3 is TGTGCCAGCAGTCCCGGGTTAATCGGCAATCAGCCCCAGCATTTT. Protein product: CASSPGLIGNQPQHF.

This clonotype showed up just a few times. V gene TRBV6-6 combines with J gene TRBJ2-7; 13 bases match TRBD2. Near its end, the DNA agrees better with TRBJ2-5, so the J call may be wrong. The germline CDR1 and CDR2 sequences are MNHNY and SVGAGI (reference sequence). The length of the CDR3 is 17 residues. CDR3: CASSYSWGLAGRETQYF. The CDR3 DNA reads TGTGCCAGCAGTTACTCGTGGGGACTAGCGGGAAGGGAGACCCAGTACTTC.